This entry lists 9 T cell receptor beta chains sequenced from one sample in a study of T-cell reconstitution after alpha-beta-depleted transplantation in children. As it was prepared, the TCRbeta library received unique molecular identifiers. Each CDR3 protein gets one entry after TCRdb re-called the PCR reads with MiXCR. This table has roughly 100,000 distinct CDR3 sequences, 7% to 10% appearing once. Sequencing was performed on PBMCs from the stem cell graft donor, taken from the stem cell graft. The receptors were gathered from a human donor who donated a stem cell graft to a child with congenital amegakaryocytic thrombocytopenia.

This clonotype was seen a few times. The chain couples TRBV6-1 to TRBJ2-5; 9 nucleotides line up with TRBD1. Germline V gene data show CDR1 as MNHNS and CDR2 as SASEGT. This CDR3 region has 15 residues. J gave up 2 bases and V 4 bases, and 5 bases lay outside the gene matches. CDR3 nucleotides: TGTGCCAGCAGTGGGGGACAGGGAGGGCAAGAGACCCAGTACTTC. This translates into CASSGGQGGQETQYF.

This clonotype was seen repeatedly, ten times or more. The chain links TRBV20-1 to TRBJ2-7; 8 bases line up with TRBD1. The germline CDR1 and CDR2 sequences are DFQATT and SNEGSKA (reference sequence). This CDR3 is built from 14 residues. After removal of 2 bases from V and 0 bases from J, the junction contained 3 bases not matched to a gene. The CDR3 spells CSARPGQDSYEQYF. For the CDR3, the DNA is TGCAGTGCTAGACCGGGACAGGACTCCTACGAGCAGTACTTC.

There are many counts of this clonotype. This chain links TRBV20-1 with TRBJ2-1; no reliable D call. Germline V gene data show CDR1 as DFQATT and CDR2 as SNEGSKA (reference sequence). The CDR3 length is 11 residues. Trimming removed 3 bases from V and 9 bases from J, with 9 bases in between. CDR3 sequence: CSARAVSEQFF. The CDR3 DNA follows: TGCAGTGCTAGGGCAGTCTCTGAGCAGTTCTTC.

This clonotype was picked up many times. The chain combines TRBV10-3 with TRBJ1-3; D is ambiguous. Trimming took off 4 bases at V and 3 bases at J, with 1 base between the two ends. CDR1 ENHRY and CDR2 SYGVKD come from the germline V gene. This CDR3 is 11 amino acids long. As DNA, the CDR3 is TGTGCCATCAGTGGTGGAAACACCATATATTTT. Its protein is CAISGGNTIYF.

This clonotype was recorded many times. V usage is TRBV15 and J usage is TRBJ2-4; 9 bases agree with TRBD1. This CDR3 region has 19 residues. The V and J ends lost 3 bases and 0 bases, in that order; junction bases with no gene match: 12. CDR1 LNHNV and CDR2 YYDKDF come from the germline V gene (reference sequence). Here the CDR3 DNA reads TGTGCCACCAGCAGGCCCCGGGACAGGGCGAATTTAGCCAAAAACATTCAGTACTTC. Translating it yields CATSRPRDRANLAKNIQYF. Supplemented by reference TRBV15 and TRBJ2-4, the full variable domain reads DAMVIQNPRYQVTQFGKPVTLSCSQTLNHNVMYWYQQKSSQAPKLLFHYYDKDFNNEADTPDNFQSRRPNTSFCFLDIRSPGLGDTAMYLCATSRPRDRANLAKNIQYFGAGTRLSVL.

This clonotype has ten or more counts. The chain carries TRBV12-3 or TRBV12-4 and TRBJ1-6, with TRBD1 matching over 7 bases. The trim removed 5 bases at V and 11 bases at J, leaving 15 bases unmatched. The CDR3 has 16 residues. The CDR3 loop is CASSHGGQHLGTPLHF. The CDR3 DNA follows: TGTGCCAGCAGTCACGGGGGACAGCACTTAGGGACACCCCTCCACTTT.

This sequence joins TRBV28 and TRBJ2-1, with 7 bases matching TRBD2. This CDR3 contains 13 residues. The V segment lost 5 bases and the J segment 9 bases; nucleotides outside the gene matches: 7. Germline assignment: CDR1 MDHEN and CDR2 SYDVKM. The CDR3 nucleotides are TGTGCCAGCAGTGAGGGGAGGGCTGTTGAGCAGTTCTTC. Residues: CASSEGRAVEQFF.

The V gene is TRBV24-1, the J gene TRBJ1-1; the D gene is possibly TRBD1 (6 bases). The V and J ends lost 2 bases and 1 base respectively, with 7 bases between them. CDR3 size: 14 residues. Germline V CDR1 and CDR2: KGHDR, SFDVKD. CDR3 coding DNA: TGTGCCACCAGTGATTCAGGGGCGAACACTGAAGCTTTCTTT. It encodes CATSDSGANTEAFF.

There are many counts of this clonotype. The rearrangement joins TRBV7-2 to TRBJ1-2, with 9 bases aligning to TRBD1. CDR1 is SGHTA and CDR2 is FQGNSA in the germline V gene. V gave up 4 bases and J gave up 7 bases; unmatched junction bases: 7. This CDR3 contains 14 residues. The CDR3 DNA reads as TGTGCCAGCAGCTATACAGGGGGCTCTGTTGGCTACACCTTC. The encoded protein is CASSYTGGSVGYTF. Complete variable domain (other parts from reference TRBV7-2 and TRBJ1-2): GAGVSQSPSNKVTEKGKDVELRCDPISGHTALYWYRQSLGQGLEFLIYFQGNSAPDKSGLPSDRFSAERTGGSVSTLTIQRTQQEDSAVYLCASSYTGGSVGYTFGSGTRLTVV.